This T cell receptor beta chain was documented in a study of blood T cell repertoires in COVID-19 (dated by TCRdb to between 2020 and 2021). Regarding the research as a whole: Samples covering the acute and convalescent phases of COVID-19 were provided by collaborators in the United States, Italy and Spain. The prospective study material was composed of cDNA or gDNA derived from T cells, B-cell-depleted T cells, or PBMCs. Deeply sampled blood TCRbeta repertoires from subjects exposed to, actively infected with, or recovered from COVID-19 were included in the dataset. A freely available public database, intended as a resource for researchers studying the immune response to SARS-CoV-2, is where the repertoires were released. The samples were drawn from the first 160 participants of the ongoing ImmuneRACE study and from about 1,200 subjects provided by 6 global collaborators. A de-identified subject ID, COVID-19 status, age in years and sex were almost always included in the sample metadata. HLA class I and class II types, where available, came from metadata supplied by the sample provider rather than from assay-based typing. General study outcomes and caveats: The quantity of clinical and demographic metadata differed by source and by participant and was supplied without curation.

TCRbeta CDR3 regions were amplified from genomic DNA using the immunoSEQ Assay, a bias-controlled multiplex PCR. The authors processed their data as follows. Nucleated cell counts per sample were estimated from amplification of reference gene primers within the assay. To quantify the absolute abundance of each unique TCRbeta CDR3 rearrangement, sequence reads were collapsed and filtered. Productive Simpson clonality was computed per sample as the square root of Simpson's diversity index over productive rearrangements. The table was pulled from immuneACCESS by TCRdb, which kept in-frame rearrangements only. Such tables lose some clones; where checked, under half of the loss comes from unresolved V genes, and the rest has no known cause. D and trimming were read from the DNA, whereas the V and J calls and clone size are those reported in that table. The sample records around 200,000 clones, around 86% of which are singletons. Around 6% of the sample is held by the ten biggest clonotypes.

Participants in the prospective study were aged roughly 18 to 89 years, lived in more than 20 United States geographic areas, and enrolled through a virtual design. To assign participants to cohorts, the prospective study relied on clinical history that participants themselves reported in a screening survey and a study questionnaire. Mobile phlebotomists in the prospective study collected whole blood, serum and a nasopharyngeal or oropharyngeal swab from every participant. Additional blood draws and questionnaires over a 2-month period could optionally be provided by prospective study participants. Blood samples from the prospective study were shipped frozen or at room temperature prior to DNA extraction. Concerning this clone: Its target antigen remains unknown. Base qualities were left out, and no much larger clone turns up one base away.

There are 15 amino acids in the CDR3, from cysteine to phenylalanine inclusive. Only the CDR3 DNA is retained, 45 bases long and in frame from the first base. Relative to germline, V is 2 bases shorter and J is 7 bases shorter, with 17 bases between their ends. CDR1 and CDR2 (SEHNR, FQNEAQ) derive from the germline V gene (reference sequence). The sequence joins TRBV7-9 to TRBJ1-2, with the D gene not confidently named. The sample taken for sequencing was PBMCs or T cells enriched from blood (not recorded which). This TCR was recovered from a man aged 40-49 years with acute COVID-19. The sequenced DNA: TGTGCCAGCAGCTTAACGGGCTTGGGTCGGGGTGGCTACACCTTC. This codes for CASSLTGLGRGGYTF. Joined to the reference TRBV7-9 and TRBJ1-2 proteins, this CDR3 gives the full variable domain: DTGVSQNPRHKITKRGQNVTFRCDPISEHNRLYWYRQTLGQGPEFLTYFQNEAQLEKSRLLSDRFSAERPKGSFSTLEIQRTEQGDSAMYLCASSLTGLGRGGYTFGSGTRLTVV.